The 8 T cell receptor beta chains presented below share a single source sample, sequenced in a study of T cell responses to AZD1222 COVID-19 vaccine. Data came from immunoSEQ multiplex PCR; TCRdb stores just in-frame clones and leaves some out. The sample contains 150,000 to 200,000 clones, around 94% of which appear only once. The sequencing used peripheral blood, collected on day 0 of AZD1222 vaccination. The receptor set was obtained from an adult in good health.

The chain couples TRBV2 to TRBJ1-1; no firm D call. V was trimmed by 7 bases and J by 6 bases, leaving 12 bases between them. The CDR3 covers 12 residues. Germline V gene data show CDR1 as SNHLY and CDR2 as FYNNEI. CDR3 region: CASTGEVAEAFF. The DNA for the CDR3 is TGTGCCAGCACCGGAGAGGTCGCTGAAGCTTTCTTT.

The J gene is TRBJ2-5, the V gene TRBV7-7, with D perhaps TRBD1 (6 bases). The CDR3 sequence is 13 residues long. Germline lookup yields CDR1 SSHAT and CDR2 FNYEAQ (reference sequence). V shed 5 bases and J shed 3 bases, with 10 bases lying between them. The CDR3 coding sequence is TGTGCCAGCAGCCACAGGGTAAAAGAGACCCAGTACTTC. As protein: CASSHRVKETQYF. The variable domain in full, completed from reference TRBV7-7 and TRBJ2-5, reads GAGVSQSPRYKVTKRGQDVTLRCDPISSHATLYWYQQALGQGPEFLTYFNYEAQPDKSGLPSDRFSAERPEGSISTLTIQRTEQRDSAMYRCASSHRVKETQYFGPGTRLLVL.

V is TRBV28 and J is TRBJ1-5; 7 bases align to TRBD1. The V segment lost 3 bases and the J segment 1 base; nucleotides outside the gene matches: 6. Germline-derived CDR1 and CDR2 are MDHEN and SYDVKM. The CDR3 is 16 amino acids. The CDR3 loop is CASSFRQGMSNQPQHF. CDR3 coding DNA: TGTGCCAGCAGTTTCAGACAGGGTATGAGCAATCAGCCCCAGCATTTT. Full variable domain (missing parts from reference TRBV28 and TRBJ1-5): DVKVTQSSRYLVKRTGEKVFLECVQDMDHENMFWYRQDPGLGLRLIYFSYDVKMKEKGDIPEGYSVSREKKERFSLILESASTNQTSMYLCASSFRQGMSNQPQHFGDGTRLSIL.

The CDR3, as DNA: TGTGCCAGCAGTTCAGCACAGGGGTATGGCTACACCTTC. Translation: CASSSAQGYGYTF. The chain employs TRBV28 and TRBJ1-2, with 7 bases fitting TRBD1. With V trimmed by 4 bases and J by 5 bases, 4 bases remained unmatched. The CDR3 loop spans 13 amino acids. The germline V gene has CDR1 MDHEN and CDR2 SYDVKM.

The genes are TRBV9 and TRBJ2-3; D unresolved. Per the germline V gene, CDR1 is SGDLS and CDR2 is YYNGEE. V lost 0 bases and J lost 2, with 10 bases in between. The CDR3 covers 15 residues. CDR3 bases: TGTGCCAGCAGCGTAGCTAGGGCTCTCACAGATACGCAGTATTTT. It is translated as CASSVARALTDTQYF.

This chain joins TRBV3-1 (or the pseudogene TRBV3-2) and TRBJ1-6; D is undetermined. The CDR3 extends over 13 amino acids. The V gene lost 5 bases and the J gene lost 13 bases, with 15 bases spanning the gap. Germline lookup yields CDR1 LGHDT and CDR2 YNNKEL (reference sequence). The CDR3 sequence is CASSDTVRSPLHF. The DNA of the CDR3 is TGTGCCAGCAGCGACACGGTACGGTCTCCCCTCCACTTT.

V usage is TRBV27 and J usage is TRBJ2-1, with D perhaps TRBD1 or TRBD2 (5 bases each). CDR3 length: 15 residues. Trimming stripped 6 bases from V and 4 bases from J, with 16 bases between. CDR1 MNHEY and CDR2 SMNVEV come from the germline V gene (reference sequence). CDR3 in DNA: TGTGCCAGCAGAGCTAGGGGCGCGGGTTACAATGAGCAGTTCTTC. It translates to CASRARGAGYNEQFF.

The rearrangement joins TRBV28 to TRBJ1-5, with no clear D. The V gene lost 9 bases and the J gene lost 3 bases, with 21 bases spanning the gap. The CDR3 covers 16 residues. CDR1 MDHEN and CDR2 SYDVKM come from the germline V gene. The CDR3 loop reads CASQRSVTPPNQPQHF. The CDR3 DNA reads as TGTGCCAGTCAGAGAAGTGTTACCCCACCCAATCAGCCCCAGCATTTT.